One sample yielded the 6 T cell receptor beta chains listed below, sequenced in a study of T cells after posttransplantation cyclophosphamide. Control samples came 1 year after myeloablative marrow transplants with methotrexate plus calcineurin inhibitor. Assay: immunoSEQ multiplex PCR; the TCRdb copy retains only in-frame clones and omits some. The table includes 15,000 to 20,000 clones, about 82% detected once. This material consisted of PBMCs, taken around 59 weeks after allogeneic stem cell transplant with calcineurin inhibitor and methotrexate. The receptors here all came from a male patient aged 30 to 40 who received an allogeneic stem cell transplant from an unrelated donor, was CMV-positive, and had acute and chronic GVHD. Some T cells may have come from the graft donor.

The chain joins TRBV11-3 to TRBJ2-3; D unclear. This CDR3 comprises 15 residues. Trimming shortened V by 0 bases and J by 7 bases, and 14 bases separated the two germline ends. Germline V gene lookup returns CDR1 SGHNT and CDR2 YENEEA. The CDR3 sequence: CASSLDGAGSNTQYF. The CDR3 DNA reads TGTGCCAGCAGCTTAGATGGTGCCGGGTCAAATACGCAGTATTTT.

The gene calls are TRBV7-6 and TRBJ2-1, with TRBD2 matching 13 bases. Germline CDR1 SGHVS, CDR2 FNYEAQ. This CDR3 contains 15 residues. The ends lost 5 bases at V and 6 bases at J; junction bases unmatched: 4. This chain's CDR3 is CASSNGLAGANEQFF. Here the CDR3 DNA reads TGTGCCAGCAGCAATGGACTAGCGGGGGCCAATGAGCAGTTCTTC.

This clone was counted a single time. The chain has TRBV6-1 and TRBJ2-7; D is ambiguous. Germline-derived CDR1 and CDR2 are MNHNS and SASEGT. This CDR3 comprises 15 residues. V lost 3 bases, J lost 3 bases, and 15 bases lay in between. CDR3 loop: CASSDAAPVNYEQYF. CDR3 DNA: TGTGCCAGCAGTGACGCGGCCCCGGTGAACTACGAGCAGTACTTC.

V is TRBV6-9 and J is TRBJ2-7; D is possibly TRBD1 (6 bases). Germline lookup yields CDR1 MNHGY and CDR2 SVAAGI. V lost 7 bases and J 1 base, leaving 20 bases between the germline ends. CDR3 length: 16 residues. CDR3 sequence reads: CASIDTTGHPSYEQYF. The CDR3 coding sequence is TGTGCCAGCATTGACACCACGGGACACCCTTCCTACGAGCAGTACTTC.

V is TRBV9 and J is TRBJ2-1; perhaps TRBD1 as D (8 bases). The CDR3 consists of 15 residues. Trimming pared 0 bases from V and 7 bases from J, leaving 14 bases between. Germline loops: CDR1 SGDLS, CDR2 YYNGEE. The chain's CDR3 is CASSVVTGGGNEQFF. In DNA, the CDR3 is TGTGCCAGCAGCGTAGTAACAGGGGGAGGGAATGAGCAGTTCTTC. Full variable domain (missing parts from reference TRBV9 and TRBJ2-1): DSGVTQTPKHLITATGQRVTLRCSPRSGDLSVYWYQQSLDQGLQFLIQYYNGEERAKGNILERFSAQQFPDLHSELNLSSLELGDSALYFCASSVVTGGGNEQFFGPGTRLTVL.

V is TRBV4-3 and J is TRBJ2-3; tentatively, D is TRBD2 (6 bases). V was pared by 5 bases and J by 3 bases, with 9 bases between. The CDR3 totals 13 residues. The germline CDR1 and CDR2 sequences are LGHNA and YSLEER. This CDR3 is CASSFGSTDTQYF. CDR3 DNA: TGCGCCAGCAGCTTCGGGAGTACAGATACGCAGTATTTT.